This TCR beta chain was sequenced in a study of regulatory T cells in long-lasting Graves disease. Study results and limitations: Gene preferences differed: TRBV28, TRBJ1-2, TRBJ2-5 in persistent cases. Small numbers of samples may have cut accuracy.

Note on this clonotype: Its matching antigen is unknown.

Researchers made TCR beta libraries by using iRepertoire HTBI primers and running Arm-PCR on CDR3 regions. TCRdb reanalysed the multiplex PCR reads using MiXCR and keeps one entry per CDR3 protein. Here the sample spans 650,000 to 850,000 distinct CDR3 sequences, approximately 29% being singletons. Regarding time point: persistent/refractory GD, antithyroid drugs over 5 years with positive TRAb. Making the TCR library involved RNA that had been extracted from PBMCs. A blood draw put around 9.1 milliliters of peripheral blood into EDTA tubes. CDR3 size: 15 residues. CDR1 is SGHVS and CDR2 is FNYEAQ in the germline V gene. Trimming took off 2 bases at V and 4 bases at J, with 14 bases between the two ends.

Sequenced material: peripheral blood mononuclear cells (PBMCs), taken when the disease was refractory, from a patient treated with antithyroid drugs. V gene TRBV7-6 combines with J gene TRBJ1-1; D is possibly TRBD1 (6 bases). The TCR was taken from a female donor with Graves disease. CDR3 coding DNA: TGTGCCAGCAGCTTATCGGGGGGCATACCCACTGAAGCTTTCTTT. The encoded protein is CASSLSGGIPTEAFF.